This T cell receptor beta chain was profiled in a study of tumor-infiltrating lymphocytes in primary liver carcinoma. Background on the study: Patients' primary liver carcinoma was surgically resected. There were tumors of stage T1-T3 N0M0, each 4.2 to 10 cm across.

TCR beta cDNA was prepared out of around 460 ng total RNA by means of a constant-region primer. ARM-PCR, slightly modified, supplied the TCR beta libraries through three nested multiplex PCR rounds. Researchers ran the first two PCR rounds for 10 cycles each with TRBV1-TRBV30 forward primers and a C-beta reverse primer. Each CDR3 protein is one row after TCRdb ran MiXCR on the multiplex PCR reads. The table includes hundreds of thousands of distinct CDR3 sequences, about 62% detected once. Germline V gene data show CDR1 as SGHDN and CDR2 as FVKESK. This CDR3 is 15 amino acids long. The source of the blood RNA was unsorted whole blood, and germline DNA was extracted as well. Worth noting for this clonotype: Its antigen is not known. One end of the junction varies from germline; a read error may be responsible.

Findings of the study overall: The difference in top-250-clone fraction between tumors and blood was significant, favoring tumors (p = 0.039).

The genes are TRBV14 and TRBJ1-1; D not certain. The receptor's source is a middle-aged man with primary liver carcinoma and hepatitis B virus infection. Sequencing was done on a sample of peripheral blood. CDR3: CASSQVFSMNSEAFF. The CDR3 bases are TGTGCCAGCAGCCAAGTCTTCTCGATGAACTCTGAAGCTTTCTTT.